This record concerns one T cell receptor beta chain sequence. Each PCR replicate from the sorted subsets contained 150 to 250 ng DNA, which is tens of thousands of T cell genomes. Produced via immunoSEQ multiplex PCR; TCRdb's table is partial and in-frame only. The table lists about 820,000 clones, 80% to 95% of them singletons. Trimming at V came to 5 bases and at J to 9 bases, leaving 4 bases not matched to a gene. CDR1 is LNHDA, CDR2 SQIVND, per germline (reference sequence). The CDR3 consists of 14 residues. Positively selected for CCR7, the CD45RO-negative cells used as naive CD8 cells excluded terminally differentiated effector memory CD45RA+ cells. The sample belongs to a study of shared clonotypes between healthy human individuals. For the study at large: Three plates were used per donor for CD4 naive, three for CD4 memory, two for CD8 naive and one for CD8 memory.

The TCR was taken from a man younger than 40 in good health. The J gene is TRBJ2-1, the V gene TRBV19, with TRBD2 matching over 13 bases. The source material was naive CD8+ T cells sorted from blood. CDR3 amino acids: CASSGGLAGVEQFF. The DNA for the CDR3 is TGTGCCAGTAGTGGAGGACTAGCGGGAGTTGAGCAGTTCTTC.